This is a list of T cell receptor beta chains from one sample in a study of blood T cell repertoires in COVID-19. Profiled with immunoSEQ multiplex PCR; TCRdb holds only in-frame clones, not every one. The sample consists of some 280,000 clones, around 91% of them appearing once. Material for sequencing was peripheral blood. The origin of the receptors is a woman aged 55-69 years with acute or convalescent COVID-19. CDR3s include the opening cysteine and the closing phenylalanine or tryptophan. A D gene is named only where the DNA matches it firmly. Where a row states a size, it is once, few, many or the class of an expanded clone; other rows omit it.

j_call: TRBJ1-1
d_call: NA
clone_size: NA
v_call: TRBV4-3
cdr3_aa: CASSQDQSATEAFF
cdr3_nt: TGCGCCAGCAGCCAAGATCAAAGTGCCACTGAGGCTTTCTTT

j_call: TRBJ2-7
d_call: NA
clone_size: NA
v_call: TRBV27
cdr3_aa: CASSLRGEQYF
cdr3_nt: TGTGCCAGCAGTTTACGGGGCGAGCAGTACTTC

j_call: TRBJ1-2
d_call: TRBD1
clone_size: NA
v_call: TRBV11-1
cdr3_aa: CASSLDRDYGYTF
cdr3_nt: TGTGCCAGCAGCCTCGACAGGGACTATGGCTACACCTTC

j_call: TRBJ1-1
d_call: NA
clone_size: NA
v_call: TRBV24-1
cdr3_aa: CATSGPGGTEAFF
cdr3_nt: TGTGCCACCAGTGGTCCGGGAGGCACTGAAGCTTTCTTT

j_call: TRBJ2-5
d_call: TRBD2
clone_size: NA
v_call: TRBV7-9
cdr3_aa: CASSPLAAEETQYF
cdr3_nt: TGTGCCAGCAGCCCCCTAGCGGCGGAAGAGACCCAGTACTTC

j_call: TRBJ1-1
d_call: NA
clone_size: NA
v_call: TRBV9
cdr3_aa: CASSPNEAFF
cdr3_nt: TGTGCCAGCAGCCCAAATGAAGCTTTCTTT

j_call: TRBJ1-5
d_call: TRBD1
clone_size: NA
v_call: TRBV19
cdr3_aa: CASTPTGGGGQPQHF
cdr3_nt: TGTGCCAGTACCCCGACAGGGGGCGGCGGTCAGCCCCAGCATTTT

j_call: TRBJ1-2
d_call: NA
clone_size: NA
v_call: TRBV13
cdr3_aa: CASSLGVNYGYTF
cdr3_nt: TGTGCCAGCAGCTTAGGTGTAAACTATGGCTACACCTTC

j_call: TRBJ2-6
d_call: NA
clone_size: once
v_call: TRBV28
cdr3_aa: CASSTGANVLTF
cdr3_nt: TGTGCCAGCAGCACTGGGGCCAACGTCCTGACTTTC

j_call: TRBJ1-4
d_call: NA
clone_size: once
v_call: TRBV28
cdr3_aa: CASSLNRNVFF
cdr3_nt: TGTGCCAGCAGTTTGAACAGAAATGTGTTTTTT

j_call: TRBJ1-5
d_call: NA
clone_size: NA
v_call: TRBV20-1
cdr3_aa: CSASGQSNQPQHF
cdr3_nt: TGCAGTGCTAGTGGGCAAAGCAATCAGCCCCAGCATTTT

j_call: TRBJ2-3
d_call: NA
clone_size: once
v_call: TRBV5-1
cdr3_aa: CASSFGSRGTDTQYF
cdr3_nt: TGCGCCAGCAGCTTTGGTAGCCGGGGGACAGATACGCAGTATTTT

j_call: TRBJ2-7
d_call: TRBD2
clone_size: few
v_call: TRBV6-2/TRBV6-3
cdr3_aa: CASSPRGSGGSYEQYF
cdr3_nt: TGTGCCAGCAGCCCCCGGGGAAGCGGGGGCTCCTACGAGCAGTACTTC

j_call: TRBJ2-2
d_call: NA
clone_size: NA
v_call: TRBV4-1
cdr3_aa: CASSQDMGRNTGELFF
cdr3_nt: TGCGCCAGCAGCCAAGATATGGGCAGGAACACCGGGGAGCTGTTTTTT

j_call: TRBJ2-7
d_call: NA
clone_size: NA
v_call: TRBV6-6
cdr3_aa: CASTRTAGFSHEQYF
cdr3_nt: TGTGCCAGCACCCGCACGGCCGGGTTCAGCCACGAGCAGTACTTC

j_call: TRBJ1-2
d_call: TRBD1
clone_size: NA
v_call: TRBV4-2
cdr3_aa: CASSQDLGTGGRYGYTF
cdr3_nt: TGTGCCAGCAGCCAAGATCTCGGGACAGGGGGAAGGTATGGCTACACCTTC